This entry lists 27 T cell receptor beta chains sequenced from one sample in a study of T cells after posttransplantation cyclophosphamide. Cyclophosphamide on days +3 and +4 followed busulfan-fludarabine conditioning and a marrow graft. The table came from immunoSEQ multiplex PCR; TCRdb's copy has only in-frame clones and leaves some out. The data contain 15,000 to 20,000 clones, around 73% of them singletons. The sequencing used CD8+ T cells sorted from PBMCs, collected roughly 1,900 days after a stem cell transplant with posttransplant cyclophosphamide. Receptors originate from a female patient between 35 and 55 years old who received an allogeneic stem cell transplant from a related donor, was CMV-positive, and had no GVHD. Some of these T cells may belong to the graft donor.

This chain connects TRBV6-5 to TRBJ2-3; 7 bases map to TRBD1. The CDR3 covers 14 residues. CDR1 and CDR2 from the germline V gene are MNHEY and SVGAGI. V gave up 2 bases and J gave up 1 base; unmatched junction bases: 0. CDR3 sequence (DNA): TGTGCCAGCAGTTACGGGACAGGCACAGATACGCAGTATTTT. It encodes CASSYGTGTDTQYF.

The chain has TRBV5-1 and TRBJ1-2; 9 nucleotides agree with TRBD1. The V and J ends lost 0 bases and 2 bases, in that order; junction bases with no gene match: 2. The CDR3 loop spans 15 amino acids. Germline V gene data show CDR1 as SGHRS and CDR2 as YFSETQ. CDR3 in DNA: TGCGCCAGCAGCTTGGCAACAGGGGGCAACTATGGCTACACCTTC. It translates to CASSLATGGNYGYTF.

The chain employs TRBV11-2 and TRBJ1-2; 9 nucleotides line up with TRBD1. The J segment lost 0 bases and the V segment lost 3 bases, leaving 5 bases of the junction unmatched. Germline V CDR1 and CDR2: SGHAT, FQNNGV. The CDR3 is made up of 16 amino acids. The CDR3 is CASSLGQGSPNYGYTF. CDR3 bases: TGTGCCAGCAGCTTGGGACAGGGATCTCCTAACTATGGCTACACCTTC.

The CDR3 bases are TGTGCCAGTAGTAGTGATCCACAGGCGTACTCTGGAAACACCATATATTTT. It translates to CASSSDPQAYSGNTIYF. The rearrangement uses TRBV19 and TRBJ1-3, with D possibly being TRBD1 (5 bases). This CDR3 is built from 17 residues. V gave up 4 bases and J gave up 0 bases, with 16 bases separating them. Germline V gene lookup returns CDR1 LNHDA and CDR2 SQIVND (reference sequence).

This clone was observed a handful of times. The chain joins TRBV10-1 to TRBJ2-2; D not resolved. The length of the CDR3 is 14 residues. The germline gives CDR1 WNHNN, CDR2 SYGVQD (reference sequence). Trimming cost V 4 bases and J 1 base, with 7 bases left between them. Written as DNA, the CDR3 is TGCGCCAGCAGTGGGAGAATGAACACCGGGGAGCTGTTTTTT. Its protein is CASSGRMNTGELFF.

CDR3 bases: TGCGCCAGCAGTCACGGGGGGGCTGGGGCCAACGTCCTGACTTTC. Protein: CASSHGGAGANVLTF. V usage is TRBV4-1 and J usage is TRBJ2-6; 8 nucleotides line up with TRBD2. Germline loops: CDR1 MGHRA, CDR2 YSYEKL. Unmatched junction bases numbered 3, after V lost 6 bases and J lost 2 bases. The CDR3 has 15 residues.

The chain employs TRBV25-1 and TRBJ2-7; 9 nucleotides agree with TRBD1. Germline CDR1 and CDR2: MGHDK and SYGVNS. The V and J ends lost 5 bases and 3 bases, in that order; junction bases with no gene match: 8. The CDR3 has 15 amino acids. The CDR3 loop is CASSIGGTGNYEQYF. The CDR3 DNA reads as TGTGCCAGCAGTATCGGGGGGACAGGGAACTACGAGCAGTACTTC.

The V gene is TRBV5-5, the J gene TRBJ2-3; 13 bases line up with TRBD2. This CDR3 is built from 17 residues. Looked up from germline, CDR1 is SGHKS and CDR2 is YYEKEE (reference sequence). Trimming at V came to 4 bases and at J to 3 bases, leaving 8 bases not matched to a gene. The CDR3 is CASSRTSGGAGTDTQYF. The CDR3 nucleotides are TGTGCCAGCAGCCGCACTAGCGGGGGGGCCGGAACAGATACGCAGTATTTT.

CDR3 nucleotides: TGCAGCGTTTGGCTGGGGACAGAGAACACTGAAGCTTTCTTT. Translation: CSVWLGTENTEAFF. The chain links TRBV29-1 to TRBJ1-1; TRBD1 agrees at 7 bases. Germline CDR1 SQVTM, CDR2 ANQGSEA. V shed 5 bases and J 1 base; nucleotides not matched to a gene: 7. This CDR3 has 14 residues.

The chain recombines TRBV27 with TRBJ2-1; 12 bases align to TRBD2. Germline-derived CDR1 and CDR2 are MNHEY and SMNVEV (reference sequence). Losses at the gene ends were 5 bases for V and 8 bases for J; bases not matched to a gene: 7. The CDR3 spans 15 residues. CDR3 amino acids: CASSVLAGGSYEQFF. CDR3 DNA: TGTGCCAGCAGTGTACTAGCGGGGGGTTCGTATGAGCAGTTCTTC.

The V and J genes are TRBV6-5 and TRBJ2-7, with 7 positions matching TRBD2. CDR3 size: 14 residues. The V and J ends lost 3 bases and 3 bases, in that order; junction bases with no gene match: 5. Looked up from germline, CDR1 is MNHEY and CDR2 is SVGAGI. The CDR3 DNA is TGTGCCAGCAGTTATCGTGGGGGGGGCTACGAGCAGTACTTC. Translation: CASSYRGGGYEQYF.

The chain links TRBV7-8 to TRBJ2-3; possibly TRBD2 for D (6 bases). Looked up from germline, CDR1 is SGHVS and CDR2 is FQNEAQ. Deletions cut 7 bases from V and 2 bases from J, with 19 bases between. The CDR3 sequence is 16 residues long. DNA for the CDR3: TGTGCCAGCACACCTACGCGGGGAACCACCACAGATACGCAGTATTTT. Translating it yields CASTPTRGTTTDTQYF.

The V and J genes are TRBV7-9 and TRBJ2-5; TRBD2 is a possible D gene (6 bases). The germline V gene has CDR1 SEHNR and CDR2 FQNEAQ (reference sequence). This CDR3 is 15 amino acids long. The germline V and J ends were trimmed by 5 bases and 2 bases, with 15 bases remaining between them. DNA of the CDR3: TGTGCCAGCAGCGAATCAGGGACTTCACAAGAGACCCAGTACTTC. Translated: CASSESGTSQETQYF.

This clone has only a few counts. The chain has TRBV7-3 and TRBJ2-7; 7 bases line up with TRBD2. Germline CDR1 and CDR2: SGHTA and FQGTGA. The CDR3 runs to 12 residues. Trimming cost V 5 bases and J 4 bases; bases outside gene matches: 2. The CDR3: CASSPGGYEQYF. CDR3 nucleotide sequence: TGTGCCAGCAGCCCCGGGGGGTACGAGCAGTACTTC.

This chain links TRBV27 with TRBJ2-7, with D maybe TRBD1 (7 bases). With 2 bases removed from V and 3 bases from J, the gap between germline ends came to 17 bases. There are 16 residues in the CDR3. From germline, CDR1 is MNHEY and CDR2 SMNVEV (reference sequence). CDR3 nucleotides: TGTGCCAGCAGTTTAAGTCGGGGGACAGTCCTCTACGAGCAGTACTTC. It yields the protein CASSLSRGTVLYEQYF.

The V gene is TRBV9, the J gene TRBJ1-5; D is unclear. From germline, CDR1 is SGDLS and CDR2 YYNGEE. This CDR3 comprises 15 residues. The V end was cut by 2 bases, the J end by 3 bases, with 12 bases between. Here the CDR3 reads CASSVTDGFNQPQHF. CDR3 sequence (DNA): TGTGCCAGCAGCGTCACAGACGGATTCAATCAGCCCCAGCATTTT. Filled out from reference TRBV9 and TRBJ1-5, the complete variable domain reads DSGVTQTPKHLITATGQRVTLRCSPRSGDLSVYWYQQSLDQGLQFLIQYYNGEERAKGNILERFSAQQFPDLHSELNLSSLELGDSALYFCASSVTDGFNQPQHFGDGTRLSIL.

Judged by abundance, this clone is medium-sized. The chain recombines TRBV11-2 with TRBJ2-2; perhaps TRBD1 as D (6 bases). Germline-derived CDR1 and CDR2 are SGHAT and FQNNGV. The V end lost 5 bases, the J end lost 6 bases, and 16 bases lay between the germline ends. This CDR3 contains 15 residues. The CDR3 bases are TGTGCCAGCAGCCCACACGGCCGGACAGCCGGGGAGCTGTTTTTT. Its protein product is CASSPHGRTAGELFF.

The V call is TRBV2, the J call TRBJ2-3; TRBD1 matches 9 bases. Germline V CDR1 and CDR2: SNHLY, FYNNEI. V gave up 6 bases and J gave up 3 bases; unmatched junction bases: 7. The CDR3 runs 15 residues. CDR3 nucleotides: TGTGCCAGCAGCAGGACAGGGGAGGGGACAGATACGCAGTATTTT. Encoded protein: CASSRTGEGTDTQYF.

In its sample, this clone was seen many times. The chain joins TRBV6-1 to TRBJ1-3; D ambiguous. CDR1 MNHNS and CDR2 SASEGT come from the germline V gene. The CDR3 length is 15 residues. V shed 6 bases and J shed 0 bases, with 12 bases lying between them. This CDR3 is CASRPYRSSGNTIYF. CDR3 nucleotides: TGTGCCAGCAGGCCGTACAGAAGCTCTGGAAACACCATATATTTT.

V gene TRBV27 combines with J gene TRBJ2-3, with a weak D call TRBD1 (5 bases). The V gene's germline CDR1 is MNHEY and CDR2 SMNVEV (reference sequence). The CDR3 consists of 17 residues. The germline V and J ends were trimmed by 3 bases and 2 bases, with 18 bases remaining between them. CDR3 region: CASSFLVPTAHTDTQYF. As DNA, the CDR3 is TGTGCCAGCAGTTTCCTGGTTCCGACAGCCCACACAGATACGCAGTATTTT.

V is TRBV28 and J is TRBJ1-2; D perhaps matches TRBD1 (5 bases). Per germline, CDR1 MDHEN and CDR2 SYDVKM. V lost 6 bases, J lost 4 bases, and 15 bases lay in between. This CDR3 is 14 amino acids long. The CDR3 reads CASSTVEGSYGYTF. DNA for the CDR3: TGTGCCAGCAGCACCGTGGAGGGGTCCTATGGCTACACCTTC.

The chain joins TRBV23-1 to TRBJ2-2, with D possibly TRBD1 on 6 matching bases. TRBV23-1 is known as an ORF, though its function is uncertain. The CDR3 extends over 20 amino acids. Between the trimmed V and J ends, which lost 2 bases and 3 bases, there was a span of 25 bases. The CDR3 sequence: CASSQPLNPTGQAYTGELFF. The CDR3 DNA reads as TGCGCCAGCAGTCAACCCCTAAACCCGACAGGCCAGGCGTACACCGGGGAGCTGTTTTTT.

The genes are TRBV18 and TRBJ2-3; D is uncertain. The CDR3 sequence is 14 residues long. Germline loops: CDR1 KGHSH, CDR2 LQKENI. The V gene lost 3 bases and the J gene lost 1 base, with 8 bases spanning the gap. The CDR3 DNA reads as TGTGCCAGCTCACCTCCGGGTGGCACAGATACGCAGTATTTT. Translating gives CASSPPGGTDTQYF.

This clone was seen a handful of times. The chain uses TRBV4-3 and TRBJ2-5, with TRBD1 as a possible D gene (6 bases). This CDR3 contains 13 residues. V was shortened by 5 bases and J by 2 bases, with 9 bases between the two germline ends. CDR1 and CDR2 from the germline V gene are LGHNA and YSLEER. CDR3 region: CASSKDSQETQYF. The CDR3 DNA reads TGCGCCAGCAGCAAGGACAGTCAAGAGACCCAGTACTTC.

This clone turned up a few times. Here the CDR3 reads CASSHDRGPYEQYF. As DNA, the CDR3 is TGCGCCAGCAGCCACGACAGGGGCCCCTACGAGCAGTACTTC. The chain employs TRBV4-1 and TRBJ2-7, with 8 bases identical to TRBD1. From germline, CDR1 is MGHRA and CDR2 YSYEKL. Trimming cost V 3 bases and J 2 bases; bases outside gene matches: 3. This CDR3 is built from 14 residues.

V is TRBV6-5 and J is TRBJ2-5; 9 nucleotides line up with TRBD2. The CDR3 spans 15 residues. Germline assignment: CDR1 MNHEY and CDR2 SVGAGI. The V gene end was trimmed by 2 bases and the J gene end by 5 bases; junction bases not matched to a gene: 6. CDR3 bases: TGTGCCAGCAGTTACGGCGGGGGGGCCGGGGAGACCCAGTACTTC. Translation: CASSYGGGAGETQYF.

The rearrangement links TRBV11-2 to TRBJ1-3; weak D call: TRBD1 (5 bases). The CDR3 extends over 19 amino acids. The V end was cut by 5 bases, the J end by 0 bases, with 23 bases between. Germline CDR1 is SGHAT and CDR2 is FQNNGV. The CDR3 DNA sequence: TGTGCCAGCAGCCCGGGGGGGGGTCGTCTTGAATCCTCTGGAAACACCATATATTTT. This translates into CASSPGGGRLESSGNTIYF. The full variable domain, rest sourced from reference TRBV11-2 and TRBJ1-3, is EAGVAQSPRYKIIEKRQSVAFWCNPISGHATLYWYQQILGQGPKLLIQFQNNGVVDDSQLPKDRFSAERLKGVDSTLKIQPAKLEDSAVYLCASSPGGGRLESSGNTIYFGEGSWLTVV.